This T cell receptor beta chain was sequenced for a study of OX40 agonist ivuxolimab in advanced cancers. Study in general: As their treatment, patients were administered ivuxolimab, an agonistic anti-OX40 (CD134) antibody. Cohort: around 83% men, mean age roughly 60, aged roughly 20 to 79.

Findings of the study overall: Determination of antigen specificity was not performed for the expanded peripheral T cells. Circulating CD4+ and CD8+ T cells showed clonal expansion by week 6 at 0.1 to 3.0 mg/kg.

Germline V lookup: CDR1 SGHRS, CDR2 YFSETQ. Trimming removed 4 bases from V and 3 bases from J, with 19 bases in between. CDR3 size: 17 residues. The repertoire was sequenced with immunoSEQ multiplex PCR; TCRdb's copy has only in-frame clones and lacks some. The sample has tens of thousands of clones; 80% to 90% are singletons. For this clone: Antigen unknown.

The sequencing here drew on CD4+ or CD8+ T cells sorted from blood, taken in a trial of the OX40 agonist ivuxolimab. J is TRBJ1-4 and V is TRBV5-1, with a tentative D call TRBD1 (5 bases). This receptor was obtained from an adult with an advanced solid tumor such as melanoma, head and neck, liver or kidney cancer. For the CDR3, the DNA is TGCGCCAGCAGCCCGGATCCCCGGGTAGGGGCTAATGAAAAACTGTTTTTT. This encodes CASSPDPRVGANEKLFF.